Listed below are T cell receptor beta chains from one sample, sequenced in a study of T cells in Graves' hyperthyroidism and ophthalmopathy. TCRdb passed the multiplex PCR reads through MiXCR, listing each CDR3 protein once. The table shows about 480,000 distinct CDR3 sequences, with approximately 15% occurring only once. The sample consisted of blood. These receptors were taken from a woman in her late teens or twenties with Graves' hyperthyroidism. The CDR3 runs from the conserved cysteine through the conserved F or W.

J: TRBJ2-5
length: 13
V: TRBV30
CDR3: CAWSVRLEETQYF

J: TRBJ2-2
length: 15
V: TRBV5-1
CDR3: CATSWGGTNTGELFF

J: TRBJ1-2
length: 15
V: TRBV19
CDR3: CASSPGADFGYGYTF

J: TRBJ1-2
length: 12
V: TRBV29-1
CDR3: CSVVFSSYGYTF

J: TRBJ1-6
length: 14
V: TRBV30
CDR3: CAWKGQGDNSPLHF

J: TRBJ2-7
length: 18
V: TRBV7-2
CDR3: CASSLGGPTGGAFYEQYF

J: TRBJ1-2
length: 13
V: TRBV29-1
CDR3: CSAGQGVSYGYTF

J: TRBJ2-6
length: 18
V: TRBV4-2
CDR3: CASSQDRTRGSGANVLTF

J: TRBJ2-7
length: 16
V: TRBV7-9
CDR3: CASSPGGGGISYEQYF

J: TRBJ2-3
length: 14
V: TRBV6-1
CDR3: CASSRGSLPDTQYF

J: TRBJ1-2
length: 14
V: TRBV19
CDR3: CASSFGTDNYGYTF

J: TRBJ1-1
length: 16
V: TRBV3-1
CDR3: CASSQPQGQGDTEAFF

J: TRBJ1-2
length: 17
V: TRBV27
CDR3: CASSPLGSAGFRLGYTF

J: TRBJ2-2
length: 15
V: TRBV3-1
CDR3: CASSPRTSSAGELFF

J: TRBJ2-3
length: 14
V: TRBV24-1
CDR3: CATVAGDGTDTQYF

J: TRBJ1-1
length: 14
V: TRBV20-1
CDR3: CSAGRSDRGAEAFF

J: TRBJ1-2
length: 14
V: TRBV19
CDR3: CASSIFPTDYGYTF

J: TRBJ1-1
length: 14
V: TRBV10-3
CDR3: CAISVGQGGTEAFF

J: TRBJ1-1
length: 14
V: TRBV2
CDR3: CASSLRTGEAEAFF

J: TRBJ2-7
length: 14
V: TRBV27
CDR3: CASSLWQGAREQYF

J: TRBJ1-1
length: 13
V: TRBV11-3
CDR3: CASSAAGGTEAFF

J: TRBJ1-5
length: 15
V: TRBV5-6
CDR3: CASSLQGGANQPQHF